Sequencing of this T cell receptor beta chain was carried out in a study of CD4 and CD8 cells across lung adenocarcinoma regions. CDR1 is DFQATT and CDR2 is SNEGSKA in the germline V gene (reference sequence). This CDR3 spans 19 amino acids. Donors had localized lung adenocarcinoma, a non-small cell lung cancer. For this clonotype: A junction boundary mismatches the germline segment, possibly from a read error.

TCRdb reanalysed the PCR reads using MiXCR and keeps one entry per CDR3 protein. The table records more than 9,000 distinct CDR3 sequences, more than 35% of them present only once. The V call is TRBV20-1, the J call TRBJ2-5; tentatively, D is TRBD2 (6 bases). The end of the DNA aligns better with TRBJ2-4, so the J call may be wrong. The receptor was derived from a male donor with lung adenocarcinoma. The CD4 and CD8 labels of this study may be unreliable. The material sequenced was CD8+ T cells from the margin of a lung tumor. The CDR3 nucleotides read TGCAGTGCTAGAGATCGTGACGGGGGAAGCGGCATTGACAAAGACATTCAGTACTTC. Protein product: CSARDRDGGSGIDKDIQYF.